This T cell receptor beta chain was identified in a study of blood T cell repertoires in COVID-19. At the level of the study: Sites across the United States, Italy and Spain contributed samples from acute and convalescent COVID-19. Sources were T cells, B-cell-depleted T cells, or PBMCs; the material itself was cDNA or gDNA.

During active infection, Seattle patients enrolled and were then monitored through disease. Produced via immunoSEQ multiplex PCR; TCRdb's table is partial and in-frame only. There are about 360,000 clones in the sample; less than 90% occur only once, and just over 7% lies in the top ten. V shed 6 bases and J 4 bases; nucleotides not matched to a gene: 8. The CDR3 is 14 amino acids. Germline values: CDR1 SNHLY, CDR2 FYNNEI. This receptor was obtained from a woman aged 60-70 years with COVID-19, enrolled during active disease. This rearrangement joins TRBV2 to TRBJ1-1; 7 nucleotides match TRBD1. Sequenced: peripheral blood. CDR3: CASSLDRVSTEAFF. The CDR3, as DNA: TGTGCCAGCAGCTTAGACAGGGTCTCCACTGAAGCTTTCTTT.